This T cell receptor (beta chain) derives from a study of blood T cells in healthy people across ages. The V end lost 4 bases, the J end lost 3 bases, and 13 bases lay between the germline ends. CDR1 and CDR2 (germline): SEHNR, FQNEAQ (reference sequence). CDR3 length equals 16 residues. A second about 7 to 12 cycle PCR used barcoded and J-beta primers. A template-switch adaptor with 12 random nucleotides tagged each cDNA molecule. TCRdb redid the calling of the 5' RACE reads with MiXCR, one entry per CDR3 protein. The sample consists of 780,000 or so distinct CDR3 sequences, about 25% of them appearing once. These data were likewise used in another study, on T cells of mothers and their children. That source reports: When mothers and children were related, their normalized repertoire overlap, which was always slightly higher, did not differ significantly from that of unrelated pairs.

Sequencing used blood. This TCR came from a boy between 5 and 17 years old in good health. The V and J genes are TRBV7-9 and TRBJ1-6; D is undetermined. The CDR3 DNA follows: TGTGCCAGCAGCTCCCACGACTCCTTCTATAATTCACCCCTCCACTTT. Translation: CASSSHDSFYNSPLHF.